The entry that follows covers one T cell receptor beta chain sequence. This record belongs to a study of blood T cell repertoires in COVID-19. Sequenced by immunoSEQ multiplex PCR; TCRdb stores in-frame clones only, minus some. The data show roughly 200,000 clones, roughly 84% seen once. CDR1 SGHTS and CDR2 YDEGEE come from the germline V gene. V dropped 2 bases and J dropped 1 base, with 9 bases sitting between them. The CDR3 runs 14 residues. Sequenced input: PBMCs or T cells enriched from blood (not recorded which). V gene TRBV5-8 combines with J gene TRBJ1-1; D is perhaps TRBD1 (5 bases). The clonotype was recovered from a woman in her thirties who had been exposed to COVID-19. CDR3 sequence (DNA): TGTGCCAGCAGCTTCAGGACACGGAACACTGAAGCTTTCTTT. It codes for CASSFRTRNTEAFF.